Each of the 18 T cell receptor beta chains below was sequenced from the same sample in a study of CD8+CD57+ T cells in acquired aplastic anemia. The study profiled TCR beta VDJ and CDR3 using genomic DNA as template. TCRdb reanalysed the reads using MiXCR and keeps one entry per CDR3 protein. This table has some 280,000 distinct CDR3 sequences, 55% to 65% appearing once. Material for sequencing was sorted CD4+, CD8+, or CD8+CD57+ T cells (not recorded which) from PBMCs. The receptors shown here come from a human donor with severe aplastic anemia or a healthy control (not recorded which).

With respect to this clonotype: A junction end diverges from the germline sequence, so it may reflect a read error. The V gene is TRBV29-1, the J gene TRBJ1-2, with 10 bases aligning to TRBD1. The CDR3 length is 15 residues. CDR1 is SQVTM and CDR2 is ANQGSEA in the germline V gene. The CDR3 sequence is CSVSPGQGFGYGYTF. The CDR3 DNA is TGCAGCGTCTCACCGGGACAGGGGTTCGGCTATGGCTACACCTTT.

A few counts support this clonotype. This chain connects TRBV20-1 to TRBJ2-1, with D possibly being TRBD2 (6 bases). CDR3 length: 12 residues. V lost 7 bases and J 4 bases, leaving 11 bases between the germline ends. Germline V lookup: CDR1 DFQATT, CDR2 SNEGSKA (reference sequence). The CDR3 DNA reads TGCAGTGTGGCTAGCGTTTACAATGAGCAGTTCTTC. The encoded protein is CSVASVYNEQFF.

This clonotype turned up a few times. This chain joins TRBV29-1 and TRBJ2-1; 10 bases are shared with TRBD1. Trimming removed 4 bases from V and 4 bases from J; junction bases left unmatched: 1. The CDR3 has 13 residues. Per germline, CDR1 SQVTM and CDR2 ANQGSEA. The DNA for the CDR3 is TGCAGCGTTGGGACAGGGGGTTACAATGAGCAGTTCTTC. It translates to CSVGTGGYNEQFF.

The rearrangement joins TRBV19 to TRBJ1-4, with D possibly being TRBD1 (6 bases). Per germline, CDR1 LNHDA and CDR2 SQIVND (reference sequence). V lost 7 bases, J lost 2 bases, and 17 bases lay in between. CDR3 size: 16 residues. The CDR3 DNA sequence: TGTGCCAGTACCCCAACGGGGACAACTACTAATGAAAAACTGTTTTTT. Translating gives CASTPTGTTTNEKLFF.

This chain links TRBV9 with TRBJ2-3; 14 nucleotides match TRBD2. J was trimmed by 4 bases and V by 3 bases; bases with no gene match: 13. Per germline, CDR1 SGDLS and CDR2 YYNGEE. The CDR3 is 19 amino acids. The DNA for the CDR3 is TGTGCCAGCAGCGGCGGGACTAGCGGGGGCCCCGACCGGGCAGATACGCAGTATTTT. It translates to CASSGGTSGGPDRADTQYF.

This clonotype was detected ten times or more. DNA of the CDR3: TGTGCCAGCAGAGGAGGGGGATGGTATCAGCCCCAGCATTTT. Translating it yields CASRGGGWYQPQHF. The V gene is TRBV7-3, the J gene TRBJ1-5; possibly TRBD1 for D (6 bases). Germline CDR1 is SGHTA and CDR2 is FQGTGA. The V and J ends lost 6 bases and 5 bases respectively, with 14 bases between them. The CDR3 covers 14 residues.

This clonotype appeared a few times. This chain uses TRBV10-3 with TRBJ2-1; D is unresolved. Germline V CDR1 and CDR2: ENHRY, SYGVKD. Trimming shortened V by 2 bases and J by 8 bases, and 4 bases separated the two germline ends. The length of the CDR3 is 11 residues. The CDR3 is CAISEDYEQFF. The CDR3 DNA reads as TGTGCCATCAGTGAGGACTATGAGCAGTTCTTC.

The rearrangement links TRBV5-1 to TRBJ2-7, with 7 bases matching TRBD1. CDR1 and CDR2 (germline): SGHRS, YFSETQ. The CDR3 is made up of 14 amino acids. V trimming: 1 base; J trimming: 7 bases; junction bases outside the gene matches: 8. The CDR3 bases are TGCGCCAGCAGCTTGCGGCAGGGGGTGAGAGAGCAGTACTTC. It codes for CASSLRQGVREQYF.

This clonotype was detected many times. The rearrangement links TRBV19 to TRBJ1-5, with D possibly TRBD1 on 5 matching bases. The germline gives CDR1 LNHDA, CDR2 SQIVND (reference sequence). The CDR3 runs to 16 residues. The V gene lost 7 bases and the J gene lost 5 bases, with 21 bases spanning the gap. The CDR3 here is CASNSLGQTKDQPQHF. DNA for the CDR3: TGTGCCAGTAACTCCTTGGGGCAGACCAAAGATCAGCCCCAGCATTTT.

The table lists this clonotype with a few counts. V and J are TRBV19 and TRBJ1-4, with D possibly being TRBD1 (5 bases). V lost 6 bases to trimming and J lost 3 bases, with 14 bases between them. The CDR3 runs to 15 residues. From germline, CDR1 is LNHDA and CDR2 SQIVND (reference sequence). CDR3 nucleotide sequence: TGTGCCAGTAGCCTGGAGTGGGGCGCTAATGAAAAACTGTTTTTT. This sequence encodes CASSLEWGANEKLFF. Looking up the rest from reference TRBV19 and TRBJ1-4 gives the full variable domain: DGGITQSPKYLFRKEGQNVTLSCEQNLNHDAMYWYRQDPGQGLRLIYYSQIVNDFQKGDIAEGYSVSREKKESFPLTVTSAQKNPTAFYLCASSLEWGANEKLFFGSGTQLSVL.

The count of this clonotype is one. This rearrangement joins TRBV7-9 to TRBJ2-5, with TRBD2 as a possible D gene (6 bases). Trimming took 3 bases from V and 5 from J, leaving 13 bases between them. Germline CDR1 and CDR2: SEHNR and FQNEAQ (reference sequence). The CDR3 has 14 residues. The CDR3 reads CASSLGLPGETQYF. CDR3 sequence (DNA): TGTGCCAGCAGCTTGGGACTCCCGGGGGAGACCCAGTACTTC.

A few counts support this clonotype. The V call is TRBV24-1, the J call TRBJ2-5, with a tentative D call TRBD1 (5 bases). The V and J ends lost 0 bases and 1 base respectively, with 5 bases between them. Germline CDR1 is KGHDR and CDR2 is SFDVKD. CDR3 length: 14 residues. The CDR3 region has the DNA TGTGCCACCAGTGATTTGGACAGCCAAGAGACCCAGTACTTC. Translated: CATSDLDSQETQYF.

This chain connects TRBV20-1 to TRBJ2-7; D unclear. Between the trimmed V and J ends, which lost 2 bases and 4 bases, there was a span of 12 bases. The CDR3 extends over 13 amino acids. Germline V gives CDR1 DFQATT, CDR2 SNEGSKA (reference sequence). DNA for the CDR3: TGCAGTGCTAGAAGCCCAGACGCGTACGAGCAGTACTTC. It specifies CSARSPDAYEQYF.

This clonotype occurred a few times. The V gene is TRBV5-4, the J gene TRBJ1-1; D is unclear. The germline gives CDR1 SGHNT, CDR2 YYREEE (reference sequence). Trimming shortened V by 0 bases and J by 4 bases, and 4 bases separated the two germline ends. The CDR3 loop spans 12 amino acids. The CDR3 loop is CASSLGSTEAFF. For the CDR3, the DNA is TGTGCCAGCAGCTTGGGGAGCACTGAAGCTTTCTTT.

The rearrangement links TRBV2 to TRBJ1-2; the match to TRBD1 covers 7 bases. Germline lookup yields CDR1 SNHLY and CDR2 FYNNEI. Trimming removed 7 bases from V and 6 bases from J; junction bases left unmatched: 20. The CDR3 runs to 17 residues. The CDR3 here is CASTTHRGADRIDGYTF. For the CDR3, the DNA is TGTGCCAGCACTACCCACCGGGGAGCGGACAGGATCGATGGCTACACCTTC.

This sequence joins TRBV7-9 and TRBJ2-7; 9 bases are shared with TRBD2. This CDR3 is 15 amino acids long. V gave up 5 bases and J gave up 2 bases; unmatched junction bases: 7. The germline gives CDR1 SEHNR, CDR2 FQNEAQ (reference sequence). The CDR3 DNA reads TGTGCCAGCAGCGGCGGCGGCGGGGGGGCCTACGAGCAGTACTTC. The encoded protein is CASSGGGGGAYEQYF. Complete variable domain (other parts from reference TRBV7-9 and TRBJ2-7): DTGVSQNPRHKITKRGQNVTFRCDPISEHNRLYWYRQTLGQGPEFLTYFQNEAQLEKSRLLSDRFSAERPKGSFSTLEIQRTEQGDSAMYLCASSGGGGGAYEQYFGPGTRLTVT.

CDR3 residues: CASSLATGVLAQYF. For the CDR3, the DNA is TGTGCCAGCAGCTTAGCGACAGGGGTTTTGGCCCAGTACTTC. V is TRBV7-8 and J is TRBJ2-5; 8 positions match TRBD1. The germline CDR1 and CDR2 sequences are SGHVS and FQNEAQ. The J segment lost 9 bases and the V segment lost 0 bases, leaving 6 bases of the junction unmatched. This CDR3 contains 14 residues.

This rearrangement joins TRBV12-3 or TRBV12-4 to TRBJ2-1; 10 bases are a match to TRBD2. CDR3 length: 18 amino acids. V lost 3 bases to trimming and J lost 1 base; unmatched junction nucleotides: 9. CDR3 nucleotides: TGTGCCAGCAGTTTTATAGCGGGGGGTCCTTTTTCCTACAATGAGCAGTTCTTC. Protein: CASSFIAGGPFSYNEQFF.